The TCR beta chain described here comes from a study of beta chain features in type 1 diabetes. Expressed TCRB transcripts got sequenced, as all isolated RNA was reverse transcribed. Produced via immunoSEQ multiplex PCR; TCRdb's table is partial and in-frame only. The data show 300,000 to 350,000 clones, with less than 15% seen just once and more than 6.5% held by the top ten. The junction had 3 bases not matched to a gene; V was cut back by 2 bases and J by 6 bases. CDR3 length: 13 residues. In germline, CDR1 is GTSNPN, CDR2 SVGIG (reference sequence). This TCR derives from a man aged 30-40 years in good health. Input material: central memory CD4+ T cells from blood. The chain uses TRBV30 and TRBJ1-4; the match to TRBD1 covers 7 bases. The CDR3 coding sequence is TGTGCCTGGAGTCAGGGGGGAGATGAAAAACTGTTTTTT. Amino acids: CAWSQGGDEKLFF.